The entry below describes one TCR beta chain. TCRdb's copy holds only in-frame clones and misses some; the assay was immunoSEQ multiplex PCR. This table holds fewer than 300,000 clones, 75% to 95% found once. This entry comes from a study of blood T cell repertoires in COVID-19. Losses at the gene ends were 4 bases for V and 3 bases for J; bases not matched to a gene: 2. The CDR3 is 13 amino acids. The germline V gene encodes CDR1 SGHDT and CDR2 YYEEEE. Membership in each cohort depended on participant-reported clinical history. The clonotype originates from a woman in her thirties who had recovered from COVID-19. The sequenced sample consisted of PBMCs or T cells enriched from blood (not recorded which). The chain has TRBV5-6 and TRBJ1-1; 8 nucleotides align to TRBD1. In nucleotides, the CDR3 is TGTGCCAGCAGCCAGGACAGGGACACTGAAGCTTTCTTT. Protein: CASSQDRDTEAFF. Supplemented by reference TRBV5-6 and TRBJ1-1, the full variable domain reads DAGVTQSPTHLIKTRGQQVTLRCSPKSGHDTVSWYQQALGQGPQFIFQYYEEEERQRGNFPDRFSGHQFPNYSSELNVNALLLGDSALYLCASSQDRDTEAFFGQGTRLTVV.